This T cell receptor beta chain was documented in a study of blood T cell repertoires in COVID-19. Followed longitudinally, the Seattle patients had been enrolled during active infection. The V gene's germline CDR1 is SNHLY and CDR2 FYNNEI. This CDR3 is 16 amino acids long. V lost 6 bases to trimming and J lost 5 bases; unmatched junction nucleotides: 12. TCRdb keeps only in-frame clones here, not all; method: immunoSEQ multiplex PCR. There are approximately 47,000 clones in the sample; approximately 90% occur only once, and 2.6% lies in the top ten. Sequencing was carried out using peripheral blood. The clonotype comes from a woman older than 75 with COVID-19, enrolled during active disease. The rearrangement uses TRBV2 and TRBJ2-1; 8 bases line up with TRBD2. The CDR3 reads CASRHNSGTSNNEQFF. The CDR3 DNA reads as TGTGCCAGCAGGCATAATAGCGGGACTTCTAACAATGAGCAGTTCTTC.